The source of this T cell receptor beta chain is a study of cytomegalovirus exposure and HLA in healthy donors. On the study more broadly: The same platform was used for the 90 to 150 validation repertoires and the 600 to 850 first-cohort repertoires, a later analysis reported. Regarding the study as a whole: CMV antigen specificity of a few CMV-associated chains was confirmed in vitro. The study labeled 150 to 200 TCR beta chains cytomegalovirus-associated. First-cohort TCR clusters were later found to tend to co-occur in the 120 or so validation repertoires.

Points on this clone: Its antigen is still unknown.

The assay was immunoSEQ multiplex PCR, and TCRdb's table has in-frame clones only and misses some. The sample consists of about 240,000 clones, 87% of them appearing once. The CDR3 sequence is 15 residues long. Looked up from germline, CDR1 is SNHLY and CDR2 is FYNNEI. After removal of 5 bases from V and 2 bases from J, the junction contained 4 bases not matched to a gene. Sequencing input: PBMCs. This receptor was obtained from a man younger than 30 in good health and CMV-seronegative. The chain links TRBV2 to TRBJ2-3, with 10 bases identical to TRBD2. As DNA, the CDR3 is TGTGCCAGCAGTACTAGCGGGGTAGTCACAGATACGCAGTATTTT. Translating gives CASSTSGVVTDTQYF.